A single sample gave rise to the 25 T cell receptor beta chains below, sequenced in a study of shared clonotypes between healthy human individuals. Clones were sequenced by immunoSEQ multiplex PCR, and TCRdb holds only the in-frame ones, with some missing. Here the sample spans around 2.1 million clones, around 95% being singletons. Sequenced input: naive CD4+ T cells sorted from blood. Subset reported: CD45RA+ positively selected. These receptors came from a man aged 18 to 29 in good health.

Remarks on this clone: This sample also contains other DNA sequences that code for the same CDR3. The chain recombines TRBV2 with TRBJ2-5; D perhaps matches TRBD2 (7 bases). Germline CDR1 and CDR2: SNHLY and FYNNEI. The CDR3 consists of 13 residues. V lost 5 bases to trimming and J lost 4 bases, with 11 bases between them. For the CDR3, the DNA is TGTGCCAGCAGTTCCGGGGGGCCAGAGACCCAGTACTTC. This sequence encodes CASSSGGPETQYF.

This rearrangement joins TRBV2 to TRBJ2-3; D is perhaps TRBD1 (7 bases). Deletions cut 11 bases from V and 3 bases from J, with 21 bases between. Germline-derived CDR1 and CDR2 are SNHLY and FYNNEI. The CDR3 runs 15 residues. CDR3 sequence: CASREEGTVTDTQYF. CDR3 nucleotide sequence: TGTGCCTCCCGTGAGGAGGGGACAGTTACAGATACGCAGTATTTT.

This sequence joins TRBV11-2 and TRBJ2-7; D is unclear. Germline V gene sequence: CDR1 SGHAT, CDR2 FQNNGV. The CDR3 is 14 residues long. Trimming stripped 1 base from V and 4 bases from J, with 11 bases between. Written as DNA, the CDR3 is TGTGCCAGCAGCTTAGGTCACGCAATTTACGAGCAGTACTTC. This encodes CASSLGHAIYEQYF.

The V and J genes are TRBV7-2 and TRBJ1-1, with unresolved D. The CDR3 sequence is 14 residues long. Trimming left V 1 base short and J 0 bases short, with 6 bases between. Looked up from germline, CDR1 is SGHTA and CDR2 is FQGNSA. CDR3 residues: CASSLDLMNTEAFF. The CDR3 DNA sequence: TGTGCCAGCAGCTTAGACCTCATGAACACTGAAGCTTTCTTT.

The CDR3 reads CASSQAGTSGNEQFF. The DNA of the CDR3 is TGTGCCAGCAGCCAGGCCGGGACTAGCGGCAATGAGCAGTTCTTC. The chain carries TRBV7-2 and TRBJ2-1; 11 nucleotides align to TRBD2. This CDR3 contains 15 residues. The germline CDR1 and CDR2 sequences are SGHTA and FQGNSA. Germline trimming cut 5 bases from V and 6 bases from J; bases unmatched to any gene: 6.

The rearrangement uses TRBV18 and TRBJ1-4, with D perhaps TRBD1 (5 bases). The CDR3 runs 15 residues. Germline loops: CDR1 KGHSH, CDR2 LQKENI. V shed 4 bases and J shed 8 bases, with 17 bases lying between them. In nucleotides, the CDR3 is TGTGCCAGCTCACTCATAAAAGGGGAAGGCGAAAAACTGTTTTTT. Amino acid sequence: CASSLIKGEGEKLFF.

V gene TRBV7-2 combines with J gene TRBJ1-5; D unresolved. The CDR3 has 13 amino acids. CDR1 SGHTA and CDR2 FQGNSA come from the germline V gene. The V gene lost 1 base and the J gene lost 10 bases, with 11 bases spanning the gap. The CDR3 coding sequence is TGTGCCAGCAGCTTAGAAGCGGCCGCACCCCAGCATTTT. This encodes CASSLEAAAPQHF.

This sequence joins TRBV7-2 and TRBJ1-4; tentative D call: TRBD1 (6 bases). CDR1 and CDR2 (germline): SGHTA, FQGNSA. V was shortened by 2 bases and J by 7 bases, with 14 bases between the two germline ends. The CDR3 covers 15 residues. CDR3 nucleotides: TGTGCCAGCAGCTTACCACAGGGTGAGGGTGAAAAACTGTTTTTT. Protein sequence: CASSLPQGEGEKLFF.

This clone was detected only once. V usage is TRBV6-6 and J usage is TRBJ1-4; no definite D call. The CDR3 has 14 residues. Germline loops: CDR1 MNHNY, CDR2 SVGAGI (reference sequence). V was clipped by 0 bases and J by 4 bases, with 6 bases between them. Here the CDR3 DNA reads TGTGCCAGCAGTTACTCGCGGTTTAATGAAAAACTGTTTTTT. It codes for CASSYSRFNEKLFF.

The V gene is TRBV5-1, the J gene TRBJ2-5; TRBD2 aligns across 11 bases. CDR1 and CDR2 from the germline V gene are SGHRS and YFSETQ. The CDR3 runs to 15 residues. Trimming took 5 bases from V and 2 from J; bases not matched to a gene: 5. The CDR3 spells CASRSSGGIQETQYF. The CDR3, as DNA: TGCGCCAGCAGATCTAGCGGGGGGATTCAAGAGACCCAGTACTTC.

This sequence joins TRBV7-2 and TRBJ1-5; D uncertain. The CDR3 runs 14 residues. Germline-derived CDR1 and CDR2 are SGHTA and FQGNSA. V lost 6 bases and J 3 bases, leaving 12 bases between the germline ends. Here the CDR3 DNA reads TGTGCCAGCAGGGATGGACGGGACAATCAGCCCCAGCATTTT. This gives the protein CASRDGRDNQPQHF.

This chain uses TRBV6-5 with TRBJ1-2; D is undetermined. The CDR3 runs 13 residues. Between the trimmed V and J ends, which lost 8 bases and 3 bases, there was a span of 13 bases. CDR1 MNHEY and CDR2 SVGAGI come from the germline V gene. The CDR3 nucleotides read TGTGCCAGCTTCCGAGCCGAGGACTATGGCTACACCTTC. This sequence encodes CASFRAEDYGYTF.

This chain connects TRBV28 to TRBJ2-3, with 9 bases matching TRBD1. V gave up 6 bases and J gave up 1 base; unmatched junction bases: 8. The CDR3 runs to 16 residues. CDR1 and CDR2 from the germline V gene are MDHEN and SYDVKM. CDR3 protein: CASSLGRTGGTDTQYF. DNA for the CDR3: TGTGCCAGCAGCCTAGGTAGGACAGGGGGCACAGATACGCAGTATTTT.

The chain employs TRBV10-3 and TRBJ2-1, with D perhaps matching TRBD1 (6 bases). Trimming cost V 7 bases and J 4 bases, with 8 bases left between them. The CDR3 runs 12 residues. CDR1 is ENHRY, CDR2 SYGVKD, per germline. The CDR3 protein is CAIKDSYNEQFF. CDR3 bases: TGTGCCATCAAGGACAGTTACAATGAGCAGTTCTTC.

In nucleotides, the CDR3 is TGCGCCAGCAGCTTGAGGGCTAGCGGACCCTACGAGCAGTACTTC. This sequence encodes CASSLRASGPYEQYF. The chain combines TRBV5-1 with TRBJ2-7; 7 bases are a match to TRBD2. V trimming: 1 base; J trimming: 2 bases; junction bases outside the gene matches: 6. The germline CDR1 and CDR2 sequences are SGHRS and YFSETQ. The CDR3 covers 15 residues.

The chain employs TRBV4-1 and TRBJ2-5; possible D gene TRBD1, 6 bases. Trimming removed 5 bases from V and 1 base from J, with 17 bases in between. This CDR3 is built from 16 residues. CDR1 and CDR2 from the germline V gene are MGHRA and YSYEKL. CDR3 residues: CASSSGAFGVQETQYF. CDR3 in DNA: TGCGCCAGCAGCTCAGGGGCTTTTGGGGTCCAAGAGACCCAGTACTTC.

The rearrangement uses TRBV2 and TRBJ1-1; weak D call: TRBD1 (5 bases). Germline assignment: CDR1 SNHLY and CDR2 FYNNEI. The CDR3 consists of 13 residues. Trimming stripped 0 bases from V and 5 bases from J, with 7 bases between. The CDR3 sequence: CASSEAQGTEAFF. CDR3 nucleotide sequence: TGTGCCAGCAGTGAAGCGCAGGGTACTGAAGCTTTCTTT. The full variable domain, in which reference TRBV2 and TRBJ1-1 provide the parts outside the CDR3, is EPEVTQTPSHQVTQMGQEVILRCVPISNHLYFYWYRQILGQKVEFLVSFYNNEISEKSEIFDDQFSVERPDGSNFTLKIRSTKLEDSAMYFCASSEAQGTEAFFGQGTRLTVV.

The gene calls are TRBV10-3 and TRBJ2-5; D possibly corresponds to TRBD2 (6 bases). V shed 6 bases and J shed 3 bases, with 23 bases lying between them. CDR1 and CDR2 (germline): ENHRY, SYGVKD. The CDR3 contains 17 residues. CDR3 in amino acids: CAISGGGAGSGEETQYF. CDR3 DNA: TGTGCCATCAGCGGGGGAGGTGCAGGGAGTGGCGAAGAGACCCAGTACTTC.

The V call is TRBV2, the J call TRBJ2-1; 12 bases agree with TRBD2. The V gene's germline CDR1 is SNHLY and CDR2 FYNNEI. There are 18 residues in the CDR3. Trimming cost V 0 bases and J 3 bases; bases outside gene matches: 6. CDR3 in DNA: TGTGCCAGCAGTGAAGCGAGTCCTAGCGGGGGGGACTACAATGAGCAGTTCTTC. Protein sequence: CASSEASPSGGDYNEQFF.

The J gene is TRBJ2-5, the V gene TRBV5-1; possible D gene TRBD2, 6 bases. V lost 0 bases to trimming and J lost 5 bases, with 17 bases between them. Germline lookup yields CDR1 SGHRS and CDR2 YFSETQ. This CDR3 comprises 16 residues. This CDR3 is CASSLAWGSGRETQYF. CDR3 nucleotides: TGCGCCAGCAGCTTGGCCTGGGGGTCAGGGAGGGAGACCCAGTACTTC.

The chain carries TRBV5-1 and TRBJ2-6; the D gene is possibly TRBD2 (6 bases). The germline CDR1 and CDR2 sequences are SGHRS and YFSETQ. The CDR3 runs to 16 residues. V was cut by 5 bases and J by 4 bases, with 16 bases left in between. In DNA, the CDR3 is TGCGCCAGCAGGGGGGGTACCATCTCCGGGGCCAACGTCCTGACTTTC. Protein sequence: CASRGGTISGANVLTF.

This rearrangement joins TRBV2 to TRBJ2-3; 8 bases agree with TRBD2. The CDR3 has 18 amino acids. V shed 2 bases and J 1 base; nucleotides not matched to a gene: 11. Per germline, CDR1 SNHLY and CDR2 FYNNEI. As DNA, the CDR3 is TGTGCCAGCAGTGAATTGGTAGCGGGGAGGCACGGCACAGATACGCAGTATTTT. The encoded protein is CASSELVAGRHGTDTQYF.

V and J are TRBV5-1 and TRBJ1-2; 9 nucleotides align to TRBD1. The CDR3 is made up of 14 amino acids. The ends lost 0 bases at V and 5 bases at J; junction bases unmatched: 2. The germline V gene encodes CDR1 SGHRS and CDR2 YFSETQ. This CDR3 reads CASSLAQGAYGYTF. CDR3 DNA sequence: TGCGCCAGCAGCTTGGCACAGGGGGCTTATGGCTACACCTTC.

This clone was picked up a small number of times. The chain links TRBV30 to TRBJ1-4, with D maybe TRBD1 (5 bases). The germline V and J ends were trimmed by 3 bases and 4 bases, with 18 bases remaining between them. The CDR3 consists of 16 residues. The germline gives CDR1 GTSNPN, CDR2 SVGIG (reference sequence). CDR3: CAWRGGHGLINEKLFF. The DNA of the CDR3 is TGTGCCTGGAGAGGTGGACACGGGTTAATTAATGAAAAACTGTTTTTT. The whole variable domain, remainder taken from reference TRBV30 and TRBJ1-4, is SQTIHQWPATLVQPVGSPLSLECTVEGTSNPNLYWYRQAAGRGLQLLFYSVGIGQISSEVPQNLSASRPQDRQFILSSKKLLLSDSGFYLCAWRGGHGLINEKLFFGSGTQLSVL.

V usage is TRBV5-4 and J usage is TRBJ1-3, with TRBD1 identical over 8 bases. Germline V CDR1 and CDR2: SGHNT, YYREEE (reference sequence). The CDR3 covers 16 residues. V lost 3 bases, J lost 0 bases, and 5 bases stayed unmatched. This chain's CDR3 is CASSSGDRISGNTIYF. The CDR3 DNA reads as TGTGCCAGCAGCTCGGGGGACAGGATCTCTGGAAACACCATATATTTT.